This T cell receptor beta chain derives from a study of shared clonotypes between healthy human individuals. As for the study in general: Each donor's CD4 naive and CD4 memory cells filled three plates apiece, CD8 naive two, and CD8 memory one.

Everyone who donated was a Caucasian adult who lived in Nashville, Tennessee. Study results and limitations: Of the naive CD4 clonotypes, about 5% were shared across a handful of donors.

The CDR3 runs 16 residues. The V gene lost 4 bases and the J gene lost 2 bases, with 14 bases spanning the gap. The germline gives CDR1 SGHVS, CDR2 FQNEAQ. About this clone itself: Its specificity is not known.

The method was immunoSEQ multiplex PCR; TCRdb's version includes in-frame clones alone and lacks a portion of them. The repertoire has some 2,000,000 clones, 85% to 95% of them found once; the top ten carry 0.13%. The chain joins TRBV7-8 to TRBJ2-2; D possibly matches TRBD1 or TRBD2 (5 bases each). The TCR was taken from a man younger than 30 in good health. Material: naive CD4+ T cells sorted from blood. Subset: CD45RA+ positively selected. CDR3: CASSSTGTHNTGELFF. The CDR3 DNA is TGTGCCAGCAGCTCCACCGGGACCCATAACACCGGGGAGCTGTTTTTT.